Presented here are 21 T cell receptor beta chains from one specimen sequenced in a study of blood T cell repertoires in COVID-19. Profiled with immunoSEQ multiplex PCR; TCRdb holds only in-frame clones, not every one. The top ten hold about 9.1% of the sample, which has 43,000 or so clones, around 90% seen once. What was sequenced was peripheral blood. The receptor source for this set is an elderly woman with active COVID-19.

This chain connects TRBV9 to TRBJ1-4, with D perhaps matching TRBD1 (6 bases). The CDR3 covers 14 residues. The germline V and J ends were trimmed by 4 bases and 4 bases, with 11 bases remaining between them. The germline CDR1 and CDR2 sequences are SGDLS and YYNGEE. The CDR3 protein is CASSKGQINEKLFF. CDR3 nucleotide sequence: TGTGCCAGCAGCAAAGGACAGATTAATGAAAAACTGTTTTTT.

The genes are TRBV2 and TRBJ2-1; D possibly corresponds to TRBD2 (7 bases). This CDR3 contains 16 residues. The V end was cut by 7 bases, the J end by 6 bases, with 22 bases between. Germline CDR1 is SNHLY and CDR2 is FYNNEI. The CDR3 DNA follows: TGTGCCAGCATCCCCCTGGGGGGGGGCCTTTCCAATGAGCAGTTCTTC. This translates into CASIPLGGGLSNEQFF.

The chain has TRBV5-5 and TRBJ1-2; no firm D call. The CDR3 extends over 14 amino acids. The V gene's germline CDR1 is SGHKS and CDR2 YYEKEE (reference sequence). Trimming removed 4 bases from V and 3 bases from J, with 13 bases in between. The CDR3 region has the DNA TGTGCCAGCAGCCGGGAGGGCAGGTACTATGGCTACACCTTC. It translates to CASSREGRYYGYTF.

The chain joins TRBV19 to TRBJ2-2, with TRBD1 identical over 11 bases. Unmatched junction bases numbered 6, after V lost 5 bases and J lost 7 bases. Looked up from germline, CDR1 is LNHDA and CDR2 is SQIVND (reference sequence). This CDR3 contains 15 residues. The CDR3 sequence: CASSAQGQGVGELFF. CDR3 bases: TGTGCCAGTAGTGCCCAGGGACAGGGGGTCGGGGAGCTGTTTTTT.

V is TRBV27 and J is TRBJ1-2; 10 bases match TRBD1. Germline V gene lookup returns CDR1 MNHEY and CDR2 SMNVEV (reference sequence). The V and J ends lost 4 bases and 4 bases, in that order; junction bases with no gene match: 6. The CDR3 runs 15 residues. CDR3 protein: CASSSTTGGSYGYTF. Here the CDR3 DNA reads TGTGCCAGCAGTTCTACGACAGGGGGCAGCTATGGCTACACCTTC.

The V call is TRBV21-1, the J call TRBJ1-3; the DNA was not used to check the table's D call, TRBD1. TRBV21-1 is listed as a pseudogene. The CDR3 has 16 residues. Written as DNA, the CDR3 is TGTGCCAGCAGCTCCCGGGACAGAACATCTGGAAACACCATATATTTT. Protein sequence: CASSSRDRTSGNTIYF.

The chain recombines TRBV5-1 with TRBJ2-2; maybe TRBD1 (6 bases). There are 14 residues in the CDR3. V lost 1 base, J lost 5 bases, and 9 bases lay in between. Per germline, CDR1 SGHRS and CDR2 YFSETQ. The CDR3 sequence is CASSLLRGTGELFF. CDR3 in DNA: TGCGCCAGCAGCTTGTTAAGGGGGACCGGGGAGCTGTTTTTT.

The rearrangement links TRBV7-9 to TRBJ2-1; a weak D match, TRBD2 (6 bases). Trimming pared 7 bases from V and 6 bases from J, leaving 25 bases between. Germline assignment: CDR1 SEHNR and CDR2 FQNEAQ (reference sequence). The CDR3 contains 17 residues. CDR3 region: CASTSPLGGELRNEQFF. The CDR3 DNA follows: TGTGCCAGCACCTCACCTTTGGGGGGTGAATTACGCAATGAGCAGTTCTTC.

V usage is TRBV6-6 and J usage is TRBJ1-5; TRBD1 matches at 8 bases. Germline CDR1 and CDR2: MNHNY and SVGAGI (reference sequence). The length of the CDR3 is 15 residues. V lost 5 bases, J lost 1 base, and 4 bases stayed unmatched. CDR3: CASSVDRASNQPQHF. In nucleotides, the CDR3 is TGTGCCAGCAGTGTGGACAGGGCAAGCAATCAGCCCCAGCATTTT.

This rearrangement joins TRBV24-1 to TRBJ1-5, with 7 bases lining up with TRBD1. Germline-derived CDR1 and CDR2 are KGHDR and SFDVKD. The V segment lost 5 bases and the J segment 2 bases; nucleotides outside the gene matches: 5. The CDR3 sequence is 15 residues long. CDR3 residues: CATSASGTGNQPQHF. In DNA, the CDR3 is TGTGCCACCAGTGCCTCCGGGACAGGCAATCAGCCCCAGCATTTT.

V usage is TRBV3-1 (or the pseudogene TRBV3-2) and J usage is TRBJ2-3; D is undetermined. This CDR3 comprises 14 residues. Germline V gives CDR1 LGHDT, CDR2 YNNKEL (reference sequence). Trimming took 0 bases from V and 5 from J, leaving 9 bases between them. CDR3 amino acids: CASSQERIEDTQYF. CDR3 DNA: TGTGCCAGCAGCCAAGAGCGTATTGAAGATACGCAGTATTTT.

V gene TRBV30 combines with J gene TRBJ2-7; perhaps TRBD1 as D (6 bases). Germline V gene data show CDR1 as GTSNPN and CDR2 as SVGIG (reference sequence). V was shortened by 1 base and J by 7 bases, with 14 bases between the two germline ends. This CDR3 is built from 13 residues. The CDR3 DNA reads TGTGCCTGGAGTGCCCCTAATAGGGGGGAGCAGTACTTC. It specifies CAWSAPNRGEQYF.

CDR3 DNA sequence: TGCAGCGTTGGGGACAGGGCCACCTACAATGAGCAGTTCTTC. Protein: CSVGDRATYNEQFF. This chain uses TRBV29-1 with TRBJ2-1, with TRBD1 matching 9 bases. With 4 bases clipped from V and 2 bases from J, the junction kept 3 bases outside the gene matches. Germline-derived CDR1 and CDR2 are SQVTM and ANQGSEA. The CDR3 covers 14 residues.

V usage is TRBV5-4 and J usage is TRBJ2-6, with 11 bases identical to TRBD1. Trimming at V came to 5 bases and at J to 3 bases, leaving 13 bases not matched to a gene. CDR1 is SGHNT and CDR2 is YYREEE in the germline V gene (reference sequence). CDR3 length: 19 residues. For the CDR3, the DNA is TGTGCCAGCAGTTCCGCCCGGACAGGGGGCCAGGGTGGGGCCAACGTCCTGACTTTC. This gives the protein CASSSARTGGQGGANVLTF.

CDR3 in DNA: TGTGCCAGCAGCACAAACTACAGGGTTCAGGGGACCCAGTACTTC. Translation: CASSTNYRVQGTQYF. The chain combines TRBV9 with TRBJ2-5; tentatively, D is TRBD1 (6 bases). The germline V gene has CDR1 SGDLS and CDR2 YYNGEE. Trimming pared 4 bases from V and 7 bases from J, leaving 20 bases between. The CDR3 length is 15 residues.

The chain employs TRBV7-2 and TRBJ2-3, with TRBD2 matching 10 bases. The CDR3 runs to 16 residues. J lost 0 bases, V lost 8 bases, and 8 bases had no gene match. Germline CDR1 SGHTA, CDR2 FQGNSA. CDR3 in DNA: TGTGCCAGCGGCAGAGGACTAGCGGCTAGCACAGATACGCAGTATTTT. Its translation is CASGRGLAASTDTQYF.

The J gene is TRBJ2-7, the V gene TRBV7-9; no clear D. This CDR3 has 12 amino acids. Trimming removed 8 bases from V and 1 base from J, with 9 bases in between. Germline V CDR1 and CDR2: SEHNR, FQNEAQ (reference sequence). CDR3 coding DNA: TGTGCCAGCTCCCCAGTTTCCTACGAGCAGTACTTC. Protein product: CASSPVSYEQYF.

The chain uses TRBV4-3 and TRBJ1-2, with unresolved D. The CDR3 loop spans 15 amino acids. CDR1 and CDR2 (germline): LGHNA, YSLEER. Trimming took off 0 bases at V and 4 bases at J, with 12 bases between the two ends. CDR3 DNA: TGCGCCAGCAGCCAAGAGACTGGGTTCGGCTATGGCTACACCTTC. It encodes CASSQETGFGYGYTF.

CDR3 DNA: TGTGCCAGCAGCCGGACAGTGAACACTGAAGCTTTCTTT. It yields the protein CASSRTVNTEAFF. The V and J genes are TRBV7-6 and TRBJ1-1, with TRBD1 as a possible D gene (6 bases). This CDR3 region has 13 residues. Germline loops: CDR1 SGHVS, CDR2 FNYEAQ. The germline V and J ends were trimmed by 5 bases and 0 bases, with 7 bases remaining between them.

This clone was seen once. DNA of the CDR3: TGTGCCAGCAGTGAATCGGGGACAGGGCTGATCACAGATACGCAGTATTTT. Its translation is CASSESGTGLITDTQYF. V usage is TRBV2 and J usage is TRBJ2-3; 9 positions match TRBD1. Germline-derived CDR1 and CDR2 are SNHLY and FYNNEI. After removal of 2 bases from V and 2 bases from J, the junction contained 8 bases not matched to a gene. This CDR3 region has 17 residues. The full variable domain, rest sourced from reference TRBV2 and TRBJ2-3, is EPEVTQTPSHQVTQMGQEVILRCVPISNHLYFYWYRQILGQKVEFLVSFYNNEISEKSEIFDDQFSVERPDGSNFTLKIRSTKLEDSAMYFCASSESGTGLITDTQYFGPGTRLTVL.

This chain joins TRBV9 and TRBJ1-1; a possible D gene is TRBD1 (6 bases). From germline, CDR1 is SGDLS and CDR2 YYNGEE. Trimming took 5 bases from V and 1 from J, leaving 15 bases between them. The CDR3 has 15 amino acids. CDR3 DNA: TGTGCCAGCAGTCAGGCGACAGGCCGGAACACTGAAGCTTTCTTT. It translates to CASSQATGRNTEAFF.